A single T cell receptor (beta chain) is shown here with its context. This sample was taken from a study of shared T cell receptors in the human thymus. Only in-frame clones appear in the TCRdb table, and some are missing; sequencing was by immunoSEQ multiplex PCR. The sample has roughly 550,000 clones, approximately 80% seen once. The sample also formed part of further work on human thymus T cells. That source notes: Among the donors, all were healthy Finnish infants having corrective surgery for congenital heart defects. Corrective cardiac surgery supplied the resected thymus tissue.

Sequenced: thymocytes. This TCR was recovered from a boy in the first two years of life with a congenital heart defect.

CDR3 bases: TGTGCCAGCAGGAGAGCCGATTCACCCCTCCACTTT. Its translation is CASRRADSPLHF. This sequence joins TRBV6-6 and TRBJ1-6; D is ambiguous. V lost 6 bases and J 8 bases, leaving 8 bases between the germline ends. Germline V CDR1 and CDR2: MNHNY, SVGAGI (reference sequence). The CDR3 runs 12 residues.